The 10 T cell receptor beta chains below all came from one sample that was sequenced in a study of blood T cell repertoires in COVID-19. Libraries were prepared by immunoSEQ multiplex PCR; TCRdb keeps only in-frame clonotypes and omits some of them. This table has some 150,000 clones, roughly 85% appearing once. Specimen: peripheral blood. The receptors were gathered from a human donor with acute or convalescent COVID-19. The donor label of this sample is uncertain.

This clone was seen just once. This chain uses TRBV7-8 with TRBJ2-3, with TRBD1 matching 9 bases. Germline trimming cut 4 bases from V and 5 bases from J; bases unmatched to any gene: 10. This CDR3 contains 16 residues. Germline CDR1 is SGHVS and CDR2 is FQNEAQ. The CDR3 is CASSSPITGGLDTQYF. CDR3 DNA sequence: TGTGCCAGCAGCTCGCCAATAACAGGGGGCCTAGATACGCAGTATTTT.

The chain is built from TRBV21-1 and TRBJ2-3; the table's TRBD1 call for D was not verified on the DNA. TRBV21-1 is a known pseudogene. The CDR3 extends over 14 amino acids. CDR3: CASSIKDRRDTQYF. The DNA of the CDR3 is TGTGCCAGCAGCATTAAGGACAGAAGAGATACGCAGTATTTT.

The chain combines TRBV9 with TRBJ2-7, with TRBD1 matching over 7 bases. Germline CDR1 SGDLS, CDR2 YYNGEE. V trimming: 4 bases; J trimming: 2 bases; junction bases outside the gene matches: 9. The CDR3 consists of 15 residues. DNA of the CDR3: TGTGCCAGCAGCCCTTTCGGACAGGCCACCTACGAGCAGTACGTC. Its translation is CASSPFGQATYEQYV.

This clone was seen a handful of times. This chain links TRBV2 with TRBJ1-3; a weak D match, TRBD1 (5 bases). The CDR3 covers 14 residues. V lost 6 bases and J 0 bases, leaving 9 bases between the germline ends. Germline V CDR1 and CDR2: SNHLY, FYNNEI. DNA for the CDR3: TGTGCCAGCAGGGACGGACACTCTGGAAACACCATATATTTT. This translates into CASRDGHSGNTIYF.

This clone was seen once. The CDR3: CATSPQTGGDQPQHF. The DNA of the CDR3 is TGTGCCACCAGCCCCCAGACAGGGGGCGATCAGCCCCAGCATTTT. The V call is TRBV15, the J call TRBJ1-5; 10 bases match TRBD1. V was pared by 5 bases and J by 5 bases, with 6 bases of the junction left unmatched. Germline CDR1 LNHNV, CDR2 YYDKDF (reference sequence). This CDR3 comprises 15 residues.

V is TRBV24-1 and J is TRBJ2-5; 7 bases agree with TRBD2. Germline loops: CDR1 KGHDR, CDR2 SFDVKD. Unmatched junction bases numbered 15, after V lost 6 bases and J lost 3 bases. The length of the CDR3 is 17 residues. Written as DNA, the CDR3 is TGTGCCACCAGTCCCTGGGGGGGGACGGGAGCCGAAGAGACCCAGTACTTC. This sequence encodes CATSPWGGTGAEETQYF.

The V and J genes are TRBV29-1 and TRBJ2-7; 9 bases map to TRBD1. The trim removed 3 bases at V and 4 bases at J, leaving 7 bases unmatched. This CDR3 contains 14 residues. Germline assignment: CDR1 SQVTM and CDR2 ANQGSEA. In DNA form, the CDR3 reads TGCAGCGTTGAGCCGGGACAGGGAAATTACGAGCAGTACTTC. Translating it yields CSVEPGQGNYEQYF.

The chain joins TRBV6-5 to TRBJ2-2, with D perhaps matching TRBD2 (5 bases). Germline V gene data show CDR1 as MNHEY and CDR2 as SVGAGI. V lost 5 bases to trimming and J lost 5 bases, with 6 bases between them. The CDR3 contains 12 residues. For the CDR3, the DNA is TGTGCCAGCAGTCCGGGGACCGGGGAGCTGTTTTTT. Residues: CASSPGTGELFF.

This clone was picked up a small number of times. V usage is TRBV9 and J usage is TRBJ1-6; no reliable D call. The CDR3 loop spans 15 amino acids. The germline V gene has CDR1 SGDLS and CDR2 YYNGEE. V dropped 4 bases and J dropped 5 bases, with 13 bases sitting between them. Here the CDR3 reads CASSLNTENNSPLHF. The CDR3 bases are TGTGCCAGCAGCCTTAATACTGAAAATAATTCACCCCTCCACTTT.

V is TRBV6-1 and J is TRBJ1-1, with 7 bases fitting TRBD1. V dropped 3 bases and J dropped 5; count of bases not matched to a gene: 6. In germline, CDR1 is MNHNS, CDR2 SASEGT. The CDR3 runs 14 residues. As DNA, the CDR3 is TGTGCCAGCAGTGATAGGGGGCTTGGGACTGAAGCTTTCTTT. Amino acids: CASSDRGLGTEAFF.